The sequence of this T cell receptor (beta chain) was determined in a study of blood T cell repertoires in COVID-19. The assay was immunoSEQ multiplex PCR, and TCRdb's table has in-frame clones only and misses some. This sample carries about 100,000 clones, about 85% of them seen once, and the ten largest clones take over 10%. CDR1 is SGHRS and CDR2 is YFSETQ in the germline V gene. The length of the CDR3 is 13 residues. Between the trimmed V and J ends, which lost 1 base and 3 bases, there was a span of 8 bases. Source material: peripheral blood. V gene TRBV5-1 combines with J gene TRBJ2-7; tentative D call: TRBD1 (5 bases). The clonotype comes from a human donor in a cohort sampled during active COVID-19. CDR3 DNA sequence: TGCGCCAGCAGCTTGAGACAGAACTACGAGCAGTACTTC. This encodes CASSLRQNYEQYF.